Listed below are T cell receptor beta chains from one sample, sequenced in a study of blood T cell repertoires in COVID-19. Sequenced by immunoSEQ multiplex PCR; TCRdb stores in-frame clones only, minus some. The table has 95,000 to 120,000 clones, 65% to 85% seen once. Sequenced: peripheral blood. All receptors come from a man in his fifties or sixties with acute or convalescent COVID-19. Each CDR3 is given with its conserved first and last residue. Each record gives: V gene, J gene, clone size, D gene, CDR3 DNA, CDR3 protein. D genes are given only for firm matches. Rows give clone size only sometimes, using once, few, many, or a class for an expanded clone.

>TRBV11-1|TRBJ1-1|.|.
TGTGCCAGCAGCCTAAGCCAGGGGACCACTGAAGCTTTCTTT
CASSLSQGTTEAFF
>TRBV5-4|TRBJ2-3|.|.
TGTGCCAGCAGCTTGGAACAGGGTTCGACAGATACGCAGTATTTT
CASSLEQGSTDTQYF
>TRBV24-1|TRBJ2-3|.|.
TGTGCCACCAGTGACCCGGCCCACGCGGGACAGAACACAGATACGCAGTATTTT
CATSDPAHAGQNTDTQYF
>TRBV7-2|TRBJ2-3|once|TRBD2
TGTGCCAGCAGCCCGCTAGCGGGGTTGCAGTATTTT
CASSPLAGLQYF
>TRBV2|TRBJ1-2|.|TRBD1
TGTGCCAGCAGGAACACAGGGGTAGGGGGCTACACCTTC
CASRNTGVGGYTF
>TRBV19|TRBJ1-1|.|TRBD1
TGTGCCAGTAGCCTTTCCGGGGGCAGGGGGTACACTGAAGCTTTCTTT
CASSLSGGRGYTEAFF
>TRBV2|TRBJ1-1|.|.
TGTGCCAGCGTACGGACAGATAACGCGAACACTGAAGCTTTCTTT
CASVRTDNANTEAFF
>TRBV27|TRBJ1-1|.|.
TGTGCCAGCAGCCAGGGCATCTTTGGGAACACTGAAGCTTTCTTT
CASSQGIFGNTEAFF
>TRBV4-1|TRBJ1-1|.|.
TGCGCCAGCAGCCAAGGAAACACCTGGAACACTGAAGCTTTCTTT
CASSQGNTWNTEAFF
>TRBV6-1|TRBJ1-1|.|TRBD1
TGTGCCAGCAGTGGACCCGGACAGGGGGCAAGCACTGAAGCTTTCTTT
CASSGPGQGASTEAFF
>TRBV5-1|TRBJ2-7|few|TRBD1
TGCGCCAGCAGCTTGGGACAGGGGTTCTCCTACGAGCAGTACTTC
CASSLGQGFSYEQYF
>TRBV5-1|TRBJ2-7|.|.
TGCGCCAGCAGCTTGAACTACTACGAGCAGTACTTC
CASSLNYYEQYF
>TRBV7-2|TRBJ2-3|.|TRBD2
TGTGCCAGCAGCCCTCCCGGGACTAGCGGGGGGATGGGCACAGATACGCAGTATTTT
CASSPPGTSGGMGTDTQYF
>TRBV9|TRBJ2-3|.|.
TGTGCCAGCAGCCCACTAGCCCCAGATACGCAGTATTTT
CASSPLAPDTQYF
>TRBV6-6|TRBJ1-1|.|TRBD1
TGTGCCAGCAGCCACAGGGGGATCACTGAAGCTTTCTTT
CASSHRGITEAFF
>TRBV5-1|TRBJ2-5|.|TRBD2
TGCGCCAGCAGCTTGCGCGGGGGGACGTACCAAGAGACCCAGTACTTC
CASSLRGGTYQETQYF
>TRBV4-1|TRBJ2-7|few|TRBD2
TGCGCCAGCAGCCTAACTAGCGGGACCTCCTACGAGCAGTACTTC
CASSLTSGTSYEQYF